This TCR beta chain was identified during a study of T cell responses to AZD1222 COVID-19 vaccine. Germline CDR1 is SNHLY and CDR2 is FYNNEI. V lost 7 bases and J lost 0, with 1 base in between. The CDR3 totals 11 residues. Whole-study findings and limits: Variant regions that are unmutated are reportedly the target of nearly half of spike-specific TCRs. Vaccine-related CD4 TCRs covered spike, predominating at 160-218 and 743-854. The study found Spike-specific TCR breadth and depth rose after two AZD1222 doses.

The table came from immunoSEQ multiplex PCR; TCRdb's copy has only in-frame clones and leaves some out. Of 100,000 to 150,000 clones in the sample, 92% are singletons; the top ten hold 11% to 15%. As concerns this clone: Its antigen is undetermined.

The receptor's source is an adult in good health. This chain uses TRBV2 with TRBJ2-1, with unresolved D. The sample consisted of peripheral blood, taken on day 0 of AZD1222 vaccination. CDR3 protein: CASTSYNEQFF. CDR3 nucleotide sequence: TGTGCCAGCACCTCCTACAATGAGCAGTTCTTC.